The entry below describes one T cell receptor beta chain. One end of the junction fails to match germline, which may point to a read error. The record originates from a study of blood T cell repertoires in COVID-19. The authors' processing: How many nucleated cells were present was estimated from reference gene primer amplification. The assay was immunoSEQ multiplex PCR, and TCRdb's table has in-frame clones only and misses some. The V and J calls and clone size are taken from that table; D and trimming were inferred from the DNA. The sample records some 61,000 clones, 89% being singletons. CDR3 size: 16 residues. The germline CDR1 and CDR2 sequences are SNHLY and FYNNEI.

The sequence came from a man in his 60s with acute or convalescent COVID-19. Sequenced: peripheral blood. This rearrangement joins TRBV2 to TRBJ1-2, with 11 nucleotides matching TRBD1. The CDR3 protein is CASTEAGQGASNGYTF. In nucleotides, the CDR3 is TGTGCCAGCACTGAAGCCGGACAGGGGGCGTCTAATGGCTACACCTTC.